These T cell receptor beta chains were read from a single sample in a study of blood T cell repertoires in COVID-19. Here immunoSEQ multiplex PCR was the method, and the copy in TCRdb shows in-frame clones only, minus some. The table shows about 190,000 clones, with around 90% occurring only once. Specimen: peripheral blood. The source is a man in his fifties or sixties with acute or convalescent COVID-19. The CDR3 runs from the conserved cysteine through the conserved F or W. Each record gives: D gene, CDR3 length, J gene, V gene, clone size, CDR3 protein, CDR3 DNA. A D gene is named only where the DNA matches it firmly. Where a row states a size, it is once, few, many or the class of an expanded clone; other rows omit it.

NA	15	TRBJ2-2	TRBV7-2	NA	CASSLRRGNSGELFF	TGTGCCAGCAGCCTGCGGCGGGGAAATTCCGGGGAGCTGTTTTTT
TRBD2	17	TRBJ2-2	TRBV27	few	CASSPLAGGPSTGELFF	TGTGCCAGCAGTCCACTAGCGGGAGGGCCTTCCACCGGGGAGCTGTTTTTT
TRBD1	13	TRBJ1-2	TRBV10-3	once	CAITEQGAGGYTF	TGTGCCATCACCGAACAGGGGGCTGGTGGCTACACCTTC
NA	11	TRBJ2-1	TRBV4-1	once	CASSPGRGQFF	TGCGCCAGCAGTCCCGGTCGGGGGCAGTTCTTC
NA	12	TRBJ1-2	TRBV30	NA	CAWSETNYGYTF	TGTGCCTGGTCTGAGACTAACTATGGCTACACCTTC
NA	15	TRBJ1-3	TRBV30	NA	CAWSVGRGSGNTIYF	TGTGCCTGGAGTGTTGGGAGGGGGTCTGGAAACACCATATATTTT
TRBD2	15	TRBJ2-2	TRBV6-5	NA	CASSFLAGGRGELFF	TGTGCCAGCAGTTTCCTAGCGGGAGGGAGGGGGGAGCTGTTTTTT
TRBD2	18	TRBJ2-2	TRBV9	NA	CASSVEASGRLNTGELFF	TGTGCCAGCAGCGTAGAGGCTAGCGGAAGGCTGAACACCGGGGAGCTGTTTTTT
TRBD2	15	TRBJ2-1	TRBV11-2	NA	CASSPQRGPYNEQFF	TGTGCCAGCAGCCCCCAGCGGGGGCCTTACAATGAGCAGTTCTTC
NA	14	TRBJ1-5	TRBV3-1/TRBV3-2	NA	CASHRRRVNQPQHF	TGTGCCAGCCATCGGAGGCGGGTCAATCAGCCCCAGCATTTT
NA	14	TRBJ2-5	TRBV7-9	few	CASSLGGLQMAQYF	TGTGCCAGCAGCTTAGGCGGACTACAAATGGCCCAGTACTTC
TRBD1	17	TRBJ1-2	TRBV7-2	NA	CASSLIGQGLFRHGYTF	TGTGCCAGCAGCTTAATAGGACAGGGCCTTTTTCGGCATGGCTACACCTTC
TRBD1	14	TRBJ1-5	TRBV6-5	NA	CASRVQGSNQPQHF	TGTGCCAGCAGGGTACAGGGGAGCAATCAGCCCCAGCATTTT
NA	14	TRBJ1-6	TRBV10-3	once	CAISRTKGNSPLHF	TGTGCCATCAGTCGGACGAAGGGGAATTCACCCCTCCACTTT
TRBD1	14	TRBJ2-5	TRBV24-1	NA	CATSATGAQETQYF	TGTGCCACCAGCGCCACAGGGGCTCAAGAGACCCAGTACTTC
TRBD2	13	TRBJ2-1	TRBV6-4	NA	CASRRVAGAEQFF	TGTGCCAGCAGAAGGGTAGCGGGGGCTGAGCAGTTCTTC